This T cell receptor (beta chain) was profiled in a study of tissue T cells after allogeneic stem cell transplantation (dated by TCRdb to between 2021 and 2022). Broadly, across the study: TCR beta repertoires were profiled across many tissues obtained from research autopsies of patients with and without GVHD, as well as in mouse models of GVHD. The human arm was conducted as a prospective observational study, and neither blinding nor randomization was performed.

The sample's time point label, in plain terms: mouse harvest day 7 after allogeneic transplant. Each mouse graft, delivered by tail vein injection, combined 10^6 splenic CD5+ T cells with 10^7 T-cell-depleted bone marrow cells. Mouse GVHD was modeled in a major MHC-mismatch B6 (H2b) into BALB/c (H2d) model, with tissues profiled at day 7 or 14. On day 7 or 14 post-transplant, mouse tissues and retro-orbital blood were harvested with separate sterile tools for each animal, and livers were flushed before harvest. Before genomic DNA isolation with the DNeasy Blood & Tissue Kit, mouse tissues were minced using razor blades in buffered saline. The library came from the immunoSEQ multiplex PCR assay. TCRbeta CDR3 sequencing was done by Adaptive Biotechnologies at survey depth, reporting CDR3 sequences, V/J genes, productive frequency and template counts. TCR beta CDR3 regions were amplified from genomic DNA instead of RNA. The original methods were these. Jensen-Shannon divergence was used to quantify pairwise repertoire overlap between tissues, with a value of 1 meaning complete divergence and a value of 0 meaning identical repertoires. Tissues were grouped by single-linkage agglomerative hierarchical clustering of pairwise JSD values, and the clustering results were shown as dendrograms. All patient samples were analyzed with GLIPH2 using simulation_depth 1000, kmer_min_depth 3 and cdr3_length_cutoff 8, and only groups containing more than two unique CDR3s were kept. In a standardized tissue-overlap score, Jaccard GLIPH-group overlap across patients was extrapolated to a standard repertoire size of 1000 clones. To look at how diversity was associated with clinical or experimental variables, linear mixed-effect models were used, with tissue treated as a fixed effect and individual treated as a random effect. The immuneACCESS repertoire file appears here via TCRdb, limited to in-frame rearrangements. These files lack a portion of the clones; in checked studies, under half of the deficit traces to unresolved V genes, and the cause of the others is not known. V and J calls and clone size are given by that table; D and trimming were obtained from the DNA. This sample is represented by approximately 1,900 clones; about half of them were singletons. 24% of the sample is taken by the ten largest.

General findings and caveats noted by the study authors: In both patients and mice, T cells from blood and spleen picked up only a limited part of the TCR repertoire that was detected in tissues. Within patients, how anatomically similar the tissues were was a key factor in shaping TCR repertoire composition, regardless of disease or transplant status. Which tissue TCRs were alloreactive or antigen-specific was not determined in the study, and some of the clones might have been host cells that persisted. Not many T cell clones showed up in more than one patient, yet clustering based on motifs uncovered repertoire signatures that were shared across patients in a tissue-specific way. Sampling depth was acknowledged as a limitation, and the patient cohort was both small and clinically heterogeneous.

To note about this clone: This receptor's antigen is unknown. The gene nomenclature and germline references here are murine.

Sequenced: spleen. The source of this sequence is a female BALB/c mouse given C57BL/6 T cells with graft-versus-host disease after an allogeneic hematopoietic cell transplant.

The CDR3 DNA, read in part, is TGTGCCAGCAGGGGACGTATAAATAGTGCAGAAACGCTGTAT. The translation is CASRGRINSAETLY. The complete CDR3 protein is CASRGRINSAETLYF. The V and J segments used are TRBV26 and TRBJ2-3, with the D gene tentatively TRBD1 or TRBD2, based on 5 matching bases in each. The read ends 1 residue early relative to the CDR3; the germline J gene fills the gap. The germline V gene (reference sequence) yields KGHPV for CDR1 and FQNQEV for CDR2. Between the V and J ends, shortened by 6 bases and 0 bases respectively, the junction contains 13 bases. Reading from cysteine to phenylalanine, the CDR3 counts 15 amino acids. Shown are 42 bases from within the CDR3, in frame from base 1.